The present TCR beta chain was sequenced within a study of blood T cells in healthy people across ages. Overall study results and limits: Estimated diversity that came from one million T cells was considered an underestimate. Nothing was known about donor CMV status, and this possibly confounded expanded clonotype changes. Greater diversity and more naive CD4+ cells were seen in long-lived donors than in aged donors.

Each sample had at least 6 million PBMCs isolated. This clonotype was detected only a few times. No antigen is known for it. Primers used in a second PCR of about 7 to 11 cycles were a sample-barcoded 5' primer and a J-beta primer mix. TCRdb ran MiXCR on the 5' RACE reads and lists one entry per CDR3 protein. The sample holds around 1,700,000 distinct CDR3 sequences, over 25% seen once. The source is a woman under 40 in good health. The sequenced sample consisted of blood.

The CDR3 spells CSAREGLNQPQHF. CDR3 bases: TGCAGTGCTAGAGAAGGATTGAATCAGCCCCAGCATTTT. The chain employs TRBV20-1 and TRBJ1-5; D gene uncertain. CDR1 and CDR2 (germline): DFQATT, SNEGSKA (reference sequence). The V and J ends lost 0 bases and 4 bases respectively, with 7 bases between them. The CDR3 consists of 13 residues.